One and the same sample provided the 15 T cell receptor beta chains below, sequenced in a study of blood T cell repertoires in COVID-19. Sequencing used immunoSEQ multiplex PCR; TCRdb keeps in-frame clones, though not all of them. There are around 97,000 clones in the sample; around 90% occur only once, and more than 15% lies in the top ten. Source material: peripheral blood. The receptors were gathered from a woman older than 75 in a cohort sampled during active COVID-19.

J is TRBJ2-2 and V is TRBV19; 12 bases match TRBD2. The trim removed 8 bases at V and 7 bases at J, leaving 11 bases unmatched. Germline V gene data show CDR1 as LNHDA and CDR2 as SQIVND (reference sequence). CDR3 length equals 16 residues. CDR3 sequence: CASVPRLAGVVGELFF. CDR3 nucleotide sequence: TGTGCCAGTGTTCCGCGACTAGCGGGAGTTGTCGGGGAGCTGTTTTTT.

This chain uses TRBV19 with TRBJ2-5; TRBD1 is a possible D gene (5 bases). Germline V gene lookup returns CDR1 LNHDA and CDR2 SQIVND (reference sequence). The V gene lost 6 bases and the J gene lost 5 bases, with 13 bases spanning the gap. The CDR3 is 13 amino acids. The CDR3 DNA reads TGTGCCAGTAGAACTCAGGGTGTCGAGACCCAGTACTTC. This sequence encodes CASRTQGVETQYF.

This clone has just one count. This CDR3 reads CASSRGGSGNTIYF. The CDR3 coding sequence is TGTGCCAGCAGTCGCGGGGGGTCCGGAAACACCATATATTTT. This rearrangement joins TRBV7-2 to TRBJ1-3; perhaps TRBD1 as D (5 bases). CDR1 is SGHTA, CDR2 FQGNSA, per germline. The CDR3 length is 14 residues. Trimming removed 6 bases at V and 4 bases at J, with 13 bases between.

This chain uses TRBV5-1 with TRBJ2-1, with TRBD1 matching 9 bases. The CDR3 runs 17 residues. Per germline, CDR1 SGHRS and CDR2 YFSETQ. The trim removed 5 bases at V and 4 bases at J, leaving 13 bases unmatched. The CDR3 DNA sequence: TGCGCCAGCAGTTCGACACTAAGCGGGACAGGGTACAATGAGCAGTTCTTC. Protein: CASSSTLSGTGYNEQFF.

Only a few counts were recorded for this clone. This sequence joins TRBV5-1 and TRBJ2-1; 7 positions match TRBD1. Germline V CDR1 and CDR2: SGHRS, YFSETQ. J gave up 7 bases and V 0 bases, and 4 bases lay outside the gene matches. The length of the CDR3 is 14 residues. CDR3 region: CASSLERGLNEQFF. In DNA form, the CDR3 reads TGCGCCAGCAGCTTGGAGAGGGGGCTTAATGAGCAGTTCTTC.

A single count supports this clone. The chain employs TRBV10-3 and TRBJ1-2; perhaps TRBD1 as D (6 bases). CDR1 ENHRY and CDR2 SYGVKD come from the germline V gene. The CDR3 has 14 residues. Trimming pared 0 bases from V and 8 bases from J, leaving 13 bases between. CDR3 region: CAISESEGVSGYTF. CDR3 sequence (DNA): TGTGCCATCAGTGAGTCAGAGGGGGTAAGCGGCTACACCTTC.

CDR3 protein: CASSIRQAYGYTF. The CDR3 nucleotides read TGTGCCAGTAGTATACGGCAGGCCTATGGCTACACCTTC. This rearrangement joins TRBV19 to TRBJ1-2; D is uncertain. Looked up from germline, CDR1 is LNHDA and CDR2 is SQIVND (reference sequence). Trimming removed 2 bases from V and 4 bases from J, with 8 bases in between. This CDR3 region has 13 residues. Looking up the rest from reference TRBV19 and TRBJ1-2 gives the full variable domain: DGGITQSPKYLFRKEGQNVTLSCEQNLNHDAMYWYRQDPGQGLRLIYYSQIVNDFQKGDIAEGYSVSREKKESFPLTVTSAQKNPTAFYLCASSIRQAYGYTFGSGTRLTVV.

In nucleotides, the CDR3 is TGTGCCAGCAGTCCCCCAAACACCGGGACAGGGGTCGCTAATGAAAAACTGTTTTTT. Translating gives CASSPPNTGTGVANEKLFF. J is TRBJ1-4 and V is TRBV28; 10 positions agree with TRBD1. Germline V gene data show CDR1 as MDHEN and CDR2 as SYDVKM. J gave up 3 bases and V 5 bases, and 15 bases lay outside the gene matches. The CDR3 runs to 19 residues.

The gene calls are TRBV9 and TRBJ2-3; D might be TRBD1 (6 bases). Trimming cost V 2 bases and J 7 bases, with 11 bases left between them. The CDR3 runs 13 residues. Looked up from germline, CDR1 is SGDLS and CDR2 is YYNGEE. The CDR3 loop reads CASSVLGGNTQYF. For the CDR3, the DNA is TGTGCCAGCAGCGTTCTAGGGGGTAATACGCAGTATTTT. The full variable domain, with the rest looked up from reference TRBV9 and TRBJ2-3, is DSGVTQTPKHLITATGQRVTLRCSPRSGDLSVYWYQQSLDQGLQFLIQYYNGEERAKGNILERFSAQQFPDLHSELNLSSLELGDSALYFCASSVLGGNTQYFGPGTRLTVL.

This clone was observed a single time. The genes are TRBV4-1 and TRBJ2-2; D is uncertain. The CDR3 contains 15 residues. The germline V gene encodes CDR1 MGHRA and CDR2 YSYEKL. The V and J ends lost 4 bases and 0 bases respectively, with 9 bases between them. Here the CDR3 DNA reads TGCGCCAGCAGCCTAGCAACCGCGAACACCGGGGAGCTGTTTTTT. Its protein product is CASSLATANTGELFF.

The J gene is TRBJ2-2, the V gene TRBV6-5; possible D gene TRBD1, 5 bases. Deletions cut 6 bases from V and 6 bases from J, with 8 bases between. The CDR3 consists of 12 residues. Germline CDR1 reads MNHEY; CDR2 reads SVGAGI. The CDR3 sequence: CASSRVAGELFF. Here the CDR3 DNA reads TGTGCCAGCAGCAGGGTGGCCGGGGAGCTGTTTTTT.

This clone has just one count. This chain uses TRBV6-5 with TRBJ1-1; a weak D match, TRBD1 (6 bases). The V end was cut by 5 bases, the J end by 4 bases, with 11 bases between. Per the germline V gene, CDR1 is MNHEY and CDR2 is SVGAGI. The CDR3 runs to 13 residues. The DNA of the CDR3 is TGTGCCAGCAGTCAGGGGCGGAGCACTGAAGCTTTCTTT. Residues: CASSQGRSTEAFF.

This clone was found once. The genes are TRBV5-4 and TRBJ1-1; TRBD1 is a possible D gene (6 bases). There are 15 residues in the CDR3. Trimming left V 0 bases short and J 0 bases short, with 9 bases between. Germline V gene data show CDR1 as SGHNT and CDR2 as YYREEE (reference sequence). Here the CDR3 reads CASSLGGGVNTEAFF. In DNA, the CDR3 is TGTGCCAGCAGCTTGGGAGGGGGAGTGAACACTGAAGCTTTCTTT. Supplemented by reference TRBV5-4 and TRBJ1-1, the full variable domain reads ETGVTQSPTHLIKTRGQQVTLRCSSQSGHNTVSWYQQALGQGPQFIFQYYREEENGRGNFPPRFSGLQFPNYSSELNVNALELDDSALYLCASSLGGGVNTEAFFGQGTRLTVV.

This chain links TRBV24-1 with TRBJ1-5; D uncertain. Germline V lookup: CDR1 KGHDR, CDR2 SFDVKD. The CDR3 extends over 14 amino acids. V was trimmed by 3 bases and J by 4 bases, leaving 9 bases between them. The CDR3 region is CATSDLGGNQPQHF. The CDR3 DNA is TGTGCCACCAGTGATCTCGGAGGAAATCAGCCCCAGCATTTT.

J is TRBJ1-2 and V is TRBV24-1; D is undetermined. With 9 bases removed from V and 2 bases from J, the gap between germline ends came to 15 bases. CDR3 size: 14 residues. CDR1 is KGHDR, CDR2 SFDVKD, per germline. Here the CDR3 reads CATAPAEGNYGYTF. Written as DNA, the CDR3 is TGTGCCACCGCTCCCGCGGAGGGAAACTATGGCTACACCTTC.